The 9 T cell receptor beta chains given below trace back to one sample, sequenced in a study of cytomegalovirus exposure and HLA in healthy donors. Primers included in the PCR were 60 Vbeta and 13 Jbeta primers. Data came from immunoSEQ multiplex PCR; TCRdb stores just in-frame clones and leaves some out. This sample has 65,000 to 75,000 clones; approximately 71% occur once, and the top ten carry around 1.9%. The sequenced sample consisted of PBMCs. The receptor set was obtained from a woman aged 30 to 39 in good health and CMV-seronegative.

The chain couples TRBV5-1 to TRBJ1-3, with 8 bases lining up with TRBD1. The V gene end was trimmed by 1 base and the J gene end by 5 bases; junction bases not matched to a gene: 5. The CDR3 has 15 amino acids. CDR1 is SGHRS, CDR2 YFSETQ, per germline. The CDR3 loop is CASSLMAGGRNTIYF. The CDR3 coding sequence is TGCGCCAGCAGCTTGATGGCAGGGGGCAGAAACACCATATATTTT.

The J gene is TRBJ2-5, the V gene TRBV12-2; TRBD1, the D gene given by the table, was not confirmed from the DNA. TRBV12-2 is a documented pseudogene. The CDR3 has 15 residues. The CDR3 here is CASRSRDSREETQYF. The CDR3 nucleotides are TGTGCAAGTCGCAGCCGGGACAGCAGGGAAGAGACCCAGTACTTC.

This clone was observed a few times. The rearrangement links TRBV9 to TRBJ1-1; weak D call: TRBD1 (6 bases). The CDR3 is made up of 15 amino acids. Between the trimmed V and J ends, which lost 3 bases and 4 bases, there was a span of 16 bases. The V gene's germline CDR1 is SGDLS and CDR2 YYNGEE. The CDR3 reads CASSAGGGAGTEAFF. CDR3 in DNA: TGTGCCAGCAGCGCCGGTGGGGGGGCTGGCACTGAAGCTTTCTTT.

In this sample, this clone turned up once. V is TRBV5-4 and J is TRBJ2-1, with D hard to call. V was pared by 0 bases and J by 0 bases, with 10 bases between. This CDR3 contains 16 residues. Germline loops: CDR1 SGHNT, CDR2 YYREEE (reference sequence). As DNA, the CDR3 is TGTGCCAGCAGCTTGGAGCCAAGTAGCTCCTACAATGAGCAGTTCTTC. Residues: CASSLEPSSSYNEQFF.

The chain recombines TRBV23-1 with TRBJ1-1; D unresolved. TRBV23-1 is recorded as an ORF, its role being uncertain. The germline V and J ends were trimmed by 2 bases and 6 bases, with 16 bases remaining between them. The CDR3 loop spans 15 amino acids. CDR3 sequence: CASSQSAPHVAEAFF. In DNA form, the CDR3 reads TGCGCCAGCAGTCAAAGTGCCCCACACGTCGCTGAAGCTTTCTTT.

The chain combines TRBV6-5 with TRBJ1-5, with 9 bases fitting TRBD1. The CDR3 spans 15 residues. Germline V lookup: CDR1 MNHEY, CDR2 SVGAGI. Trimming removed 6 bases from V and 7 bases from J; junction bases left unmatched: 10. Here the CDR3 DNA reads TGTGCCAGCAGCATAGGGACAGGGAGGGGGCAGCCCCAGCATTTT. The encoded protein is CASSIGTGRGQPQHF.

The chain couples TRBV2 to TRBJ1-1; 11 bases match TRBD1. The CDR3 spans 15 residues. Unmatched junction bases numbered 10, after V lost 5 bases and J lost 8 bases. The germline CDR1 and CDR2 sequences are SNHLY and FYNNEI. CDR3 amino acids: CASSQRGTGGKEAFF. CDR3 nucleotides: TGTGCCAGCAGTCAAAGAGGGACAGGGGGAAAAGAAGCTTTCTTT. Looking up the rest from reference TRBV2 and TRBJ1-1 gives the full variable domain: EPEVTQTPSHQVTQMGQEVILRCVPISNHLYFYWYRQILGQKVEFLVSFYNNEISEKSEIFDDQFSVERPDGSNFTLKIRSTKLEDSAMYFCASSQRGTGGKEAFFGQGTRLTVV.

The V and J genes are TRBV5-1 and TRBJ1-6, with a possible D match to TRBD1 (6 bases). CDR3 length equals 14 residues. Trimming stripped 0 bases from V and 8 bases from J, with 9 bases between. CDR1 is SGHRS and CDR2 is YFSETQ in the germline V gene. CDR3 coding DNA: TGCGCCAGCAGCTTGGGACAGGATGATTCACCCCTCCACTTT. This sequence encodes CASSLGQDDSPLHF. Together with reference TRBV5-1 and TRBJ1-6, the CDR3 gives the full variable domain: KAGVTQTPRYLIKTRGQQVTLSCSPISGHRSVSWYQQTPGQGLQFLFEYFSETQRNKGNFPGRFSGRQFSNSRSEMNVSTLELGDSALYLCASSLGQDDSPLHFGNGTRLTVT.

This chain joins TRBV30 and TRBJ1-2, with 7 bases that match TRBD1. CDR1 GTSNPN and CDR2 SVGIG come from the germline V gene (reference sequence). V lost 3 bases to trimming and J lost 0 bases; unmatched junction nucleotides: 1. This CDR3 is built from 13 residues. CDR3 protein: CAWSGTANYGYTF. The CDR3 coding sequence is TGTGCCTGGAGCGGGACAGCTAACTATGGCTACACCTTC.